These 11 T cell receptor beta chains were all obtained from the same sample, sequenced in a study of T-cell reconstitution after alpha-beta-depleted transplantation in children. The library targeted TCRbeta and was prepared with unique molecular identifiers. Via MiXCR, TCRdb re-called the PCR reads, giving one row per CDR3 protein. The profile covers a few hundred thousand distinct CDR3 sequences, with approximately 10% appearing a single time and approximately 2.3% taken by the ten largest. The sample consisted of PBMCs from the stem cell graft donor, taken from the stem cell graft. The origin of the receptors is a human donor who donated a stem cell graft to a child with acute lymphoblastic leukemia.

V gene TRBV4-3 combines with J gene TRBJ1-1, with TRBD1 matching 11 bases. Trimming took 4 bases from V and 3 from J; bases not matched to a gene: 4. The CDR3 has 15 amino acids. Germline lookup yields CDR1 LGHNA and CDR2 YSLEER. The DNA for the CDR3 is TGCGCCAGCAGCCCGGGACAGGGGGAGTACACTGAAGCTTTCTTT. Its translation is CASSPGQGEYTEAFF.

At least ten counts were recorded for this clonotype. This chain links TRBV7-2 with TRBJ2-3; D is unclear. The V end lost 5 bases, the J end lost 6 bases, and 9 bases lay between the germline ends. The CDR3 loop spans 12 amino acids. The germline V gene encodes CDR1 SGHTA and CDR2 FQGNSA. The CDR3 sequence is CASSPGRDTQYF. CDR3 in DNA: TGTGCCAGCAGCCCCGGTCGGGATACGCAGTATTTT.

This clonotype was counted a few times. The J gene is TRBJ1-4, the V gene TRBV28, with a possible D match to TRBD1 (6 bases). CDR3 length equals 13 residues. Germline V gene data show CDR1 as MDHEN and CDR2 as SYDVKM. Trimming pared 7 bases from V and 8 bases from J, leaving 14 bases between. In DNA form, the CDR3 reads TGTGCCAGCATGGGGGCGAATGAGGAAAAACTGTTTTTT. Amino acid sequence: CASMGANEEKLFF.

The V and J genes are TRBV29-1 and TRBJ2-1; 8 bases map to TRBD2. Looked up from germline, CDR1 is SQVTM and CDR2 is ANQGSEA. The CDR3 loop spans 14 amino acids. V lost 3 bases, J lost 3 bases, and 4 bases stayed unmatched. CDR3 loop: CSVDSTSGYNEQFF. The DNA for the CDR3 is TGCAGCGTTGATTCCACTAGCGGCTACAATGAGCAGTTCTTC.

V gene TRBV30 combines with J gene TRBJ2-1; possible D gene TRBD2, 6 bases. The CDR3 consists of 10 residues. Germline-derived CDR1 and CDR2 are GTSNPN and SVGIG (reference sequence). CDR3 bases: TGTGCGTGGGGGGTCAATGAGCAGTTCTTC. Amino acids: CAWGVNEQFF. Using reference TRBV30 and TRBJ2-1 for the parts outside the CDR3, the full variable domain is SQTIHQWPATLVQPVGSPLSLECTVEGTSNPNLYWYRQAAGRGLQLLFYSVGIGQISSEVPQNLSASRPQDRQFILSSKKLLLSDSGFYLCAWGVNEQFFGPGTRLTVL.

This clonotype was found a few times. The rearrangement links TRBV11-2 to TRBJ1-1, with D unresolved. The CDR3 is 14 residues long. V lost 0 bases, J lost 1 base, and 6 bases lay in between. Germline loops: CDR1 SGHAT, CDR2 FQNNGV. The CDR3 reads CASSLEDGNTEAFF. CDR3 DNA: TGTGCCAGCAGCTTAGAGGATGGGAACACTGAAGCTTTCTTT.

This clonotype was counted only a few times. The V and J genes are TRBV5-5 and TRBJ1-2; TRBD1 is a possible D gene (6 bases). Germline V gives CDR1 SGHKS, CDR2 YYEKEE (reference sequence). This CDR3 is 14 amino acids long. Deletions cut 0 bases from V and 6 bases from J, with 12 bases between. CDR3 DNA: TGTGCCAGCAGCTTGGGGGACAATAGAAATGGCTACACCTTC. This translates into CASSLGDNRNGYTF. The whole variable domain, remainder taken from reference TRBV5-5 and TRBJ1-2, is DAGVTQSPTHLIKTRGQQVTLRCSPISGHKSVSWYQQVLGQGPQFIFQYYEKEERGRGNFPDRFSARQFPNYSSELNVNALLLGDSALYLCASSLGDNRNGYTFGSGTRLTVV.

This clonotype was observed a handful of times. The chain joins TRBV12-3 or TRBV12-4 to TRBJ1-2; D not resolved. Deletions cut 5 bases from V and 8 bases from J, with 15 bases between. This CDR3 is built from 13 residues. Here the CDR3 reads CASSPSIGPGYTF. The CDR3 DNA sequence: TGTGCCAGCAGTCCCTCGATTGGTCCGGGCTACACCTTC.

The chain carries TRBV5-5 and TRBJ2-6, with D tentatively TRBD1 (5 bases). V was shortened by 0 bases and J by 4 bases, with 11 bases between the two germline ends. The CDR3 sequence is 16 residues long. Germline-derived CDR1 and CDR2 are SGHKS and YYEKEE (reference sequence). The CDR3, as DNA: TGTGCCAGCAGCTTGGGACAGATCAACGGGGCCAACGTCCTGACTTTC. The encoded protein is CASSLGQINGANVLTF.

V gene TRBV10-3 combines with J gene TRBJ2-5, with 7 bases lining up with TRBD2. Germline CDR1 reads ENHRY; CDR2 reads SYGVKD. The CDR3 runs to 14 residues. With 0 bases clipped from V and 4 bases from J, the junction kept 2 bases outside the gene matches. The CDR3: CAISESGGVETQYF. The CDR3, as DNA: TGTGCCATCAGTGAGTCGGGAGGGGTAGAGACCCAGTACTTC.

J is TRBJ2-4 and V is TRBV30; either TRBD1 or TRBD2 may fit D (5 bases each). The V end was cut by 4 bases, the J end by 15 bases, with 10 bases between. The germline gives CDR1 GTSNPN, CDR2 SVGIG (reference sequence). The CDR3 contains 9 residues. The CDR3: CAWMRGRYF. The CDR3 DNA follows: TGTGCCTGGATGAGGGGTCGGTACTTC.